The 4 T cell receptor beta chains below come from one sample, sequenced in a study of T cells in Graves' hyperthyroidism and ophthalmopathy (dated by TCRdb to between 2018 and 2021). The library was made by multiplex PCR. The sequencing machine was an Illumina HiSeq 2000. TCR beta CDR3 regions were amplified from RNA transcripts. A first-round RT-PCR of the TCR CDR3 used the HTBI primer set with the Qiagen OneStep RT-PCR kit. TCRdb trimmed public reads at Q25 via fastp, called clones via MiXCR and kept in-frame beta chains. Each entry is one CDR3 protein sequence, shown with its most common DNA and genes. The sample yields around 520,000 distinct CDR3 sequences; over 13% were counted once. Jointly, the top ten make up around 17% of the sample. Sequenced sample: blood. These receptors were collected from a woman between 18 and 29 years old with Graves' hyperthyroidism.

J is TRBJ1-3 and V is TRBV29-1; TRBD1 is a possible D gene (5 bases). The CDR3 runs to 14 residues. Per germline, CDR1 SQVTM and CDR2 ANQGSEA. Trimming pared 7 bases from V and 2 bases from J, leaving 15 bases between. The CDR3 here is CSAGGGGTGNTIYF. CDR3 nucleotide sequence: TGCAGCGCCGGAGGTGGGGGAACTGGAAACACCATATATTTT.

This clonotype occurred many times. The V and J genes are TRBV12-3 or TRBV12-4 and TRBJ2-5; TRBD1 is a possible D gene (7 bases). V lost 6 bases, J lost 5 bases, and 16 bases lay in between. The CDR3 is 14 amino acids. The CDR3 nucleotides are TGTGCCAGCAGCTTCCAGGGGGGAGTCGAGACCCAGTACTTC. Translating it yields CASSFQGGVETQYF.

This clonotype occurred many times. The rearrangement links TRBV3-1 to TRBJ2-3; 9 positions match TRBD2. Germline CDR1 and CDR2: LGHDT and YNNKEL (reference sequence). This CDR3 spans 17 amino acids. With 4 bases clipped from V and 4 bases from J, the junction kept 12 bases outside the gene matches. The CDR3 DNA is TGTGCCAGCAGCCCCGGAGACGGAAGCGGGAGGCCAGATACGCAGTATTTT. This codes for CASSPGDGSGRPDTQYF.

V is TRBV7-9 and J is TRBJ1-1; 7 positions match TRBD1. This CDR3 is built from 15 residues. Germline V gene lookup returns CDR1 SEHNR and CDR2 FQNEAQ (reference sequence). V lost 4 bases and J lost 1; bases outside the gene matches: 6. The CDR3 DNA is TGTGCCAGCAGCTCAACTTGGACAGGGAACACTGAAGCTTTCTTT. Its translation: CASSSTWTGNTEAFF.